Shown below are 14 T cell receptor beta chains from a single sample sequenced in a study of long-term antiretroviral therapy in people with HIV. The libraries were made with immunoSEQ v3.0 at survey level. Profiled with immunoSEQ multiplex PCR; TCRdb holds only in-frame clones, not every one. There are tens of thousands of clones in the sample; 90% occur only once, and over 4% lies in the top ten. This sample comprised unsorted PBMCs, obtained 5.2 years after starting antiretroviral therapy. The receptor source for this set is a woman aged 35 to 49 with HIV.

Here the CDR3 DNA reads TGCGCCAGCAGTTTCCGCTGGGGGCACTACTACACCTTC. As protein: CASSFRWGHYYTF. This rearrangement joins TRBV23-1 to TRBJ1-2, with D possibly being TRBD1 (6 bases). TRBV23-1 is classed as an ORF, of uncertain function. V lost 5 bases and J 10 bases, leaving 17 bases between the germline ends. The CDR3 is made up of 13 amino acids.

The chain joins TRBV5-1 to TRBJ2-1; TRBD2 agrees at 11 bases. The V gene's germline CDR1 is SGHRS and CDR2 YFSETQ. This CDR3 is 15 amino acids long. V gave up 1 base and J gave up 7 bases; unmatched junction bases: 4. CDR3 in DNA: TGCGCCAGCAGCTTGACTAGCGGGGGAGGGAATGAGCAGTTCTTC. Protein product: CASSLTSGGGNEQFF. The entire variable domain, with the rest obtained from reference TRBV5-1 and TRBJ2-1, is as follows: KAGVTQTPRYLIKTRGQQVTLSCSPISGHRSVSWYQQTPGQGLQFLFEYFSETQRNKGNFPGRFSGRQFSNSRSEMNVSTLELGDSALYLCASSLTSGGGNEQFFGPGTRLTVL.

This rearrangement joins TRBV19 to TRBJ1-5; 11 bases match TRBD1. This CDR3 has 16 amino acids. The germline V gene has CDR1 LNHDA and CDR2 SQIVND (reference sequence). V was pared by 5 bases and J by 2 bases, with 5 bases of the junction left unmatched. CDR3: CASSLGQGVGNQPQHF. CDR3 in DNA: TGTGCCAGTAGTTTGGGACAGGGGGTTGGCAATCAGCCCCAGCATTTT.

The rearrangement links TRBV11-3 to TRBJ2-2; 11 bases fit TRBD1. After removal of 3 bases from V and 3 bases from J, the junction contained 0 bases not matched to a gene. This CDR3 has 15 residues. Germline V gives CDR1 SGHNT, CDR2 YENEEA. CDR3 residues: CASSLGQGDTGELFF. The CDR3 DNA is TGTGCCAGCAGCTTGGGACAGGGGGACACCGGGGAGCTGTTTTTT.

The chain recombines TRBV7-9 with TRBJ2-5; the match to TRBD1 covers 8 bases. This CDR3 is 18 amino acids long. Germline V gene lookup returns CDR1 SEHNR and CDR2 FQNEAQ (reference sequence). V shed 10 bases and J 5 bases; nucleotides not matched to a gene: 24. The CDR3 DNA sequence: TGTGCCACTAAGGACAGGGCCGTCCTCCCACCAAGACTGGAGACCCAGTACTTC. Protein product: CATKDRAVLPPRLETQYF.

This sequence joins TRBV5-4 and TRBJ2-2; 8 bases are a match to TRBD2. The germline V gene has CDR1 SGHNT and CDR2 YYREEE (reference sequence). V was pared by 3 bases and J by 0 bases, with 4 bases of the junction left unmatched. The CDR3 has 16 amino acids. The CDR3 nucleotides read TGTGCCAGCAGCTCGCAGACTAGCGCGAACACCGGGGAGCTGTTTTTT. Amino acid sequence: CASSSQTSANTGELFF. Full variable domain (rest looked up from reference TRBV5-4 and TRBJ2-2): ETGVTQSPTHLIKTRGQQVTLRCSSQSGHNTVSWYQQALGQGPQFIFQYYREEENGRGNFPPRFSGLQFPNYSSELNVNALELDDSALYLCASSSQTSANTGELFFGEGSRLTVL.

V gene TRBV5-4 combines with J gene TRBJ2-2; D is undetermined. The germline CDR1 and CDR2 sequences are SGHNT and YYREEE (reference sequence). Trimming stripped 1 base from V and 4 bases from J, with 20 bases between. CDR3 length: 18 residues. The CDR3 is CASSLSSNRRALTGELFF. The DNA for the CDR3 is TGTGCCAGCAGCTTGAGTTCTAATCGTAGGGCACTCACCGGGGAGCTGTTTTTT.

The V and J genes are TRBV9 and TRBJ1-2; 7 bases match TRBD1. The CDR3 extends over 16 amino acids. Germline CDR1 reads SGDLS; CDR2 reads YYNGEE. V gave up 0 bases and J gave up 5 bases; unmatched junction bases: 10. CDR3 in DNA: TGTGCCAGCAGCGTAGAGGGTAGGGGGCCCGAATATGGCTACACCTTC. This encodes CASSVEGRGPEYGYTF.

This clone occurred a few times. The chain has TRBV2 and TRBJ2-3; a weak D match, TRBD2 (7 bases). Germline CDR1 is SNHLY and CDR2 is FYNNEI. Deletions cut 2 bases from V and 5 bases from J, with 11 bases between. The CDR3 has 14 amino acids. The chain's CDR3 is CASSEWRGGDTQYF. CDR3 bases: TGTGCCAGCAGTGAATGGAGGGGGGGAGATACGCAGTATTTT.

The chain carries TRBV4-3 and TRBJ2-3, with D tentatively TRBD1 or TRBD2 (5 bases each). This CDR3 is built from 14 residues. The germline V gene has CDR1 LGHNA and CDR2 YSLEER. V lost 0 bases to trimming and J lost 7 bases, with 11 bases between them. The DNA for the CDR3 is TGCGCCAGCAGCCAAGATTTCGGGACGCATACGCAGTATTTT. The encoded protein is CASSQDFGTHTQYF.

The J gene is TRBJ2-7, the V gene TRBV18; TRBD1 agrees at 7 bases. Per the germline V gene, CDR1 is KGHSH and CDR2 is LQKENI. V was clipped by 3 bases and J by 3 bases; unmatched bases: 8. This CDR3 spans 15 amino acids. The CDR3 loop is CASSPTGTHNYEQYF. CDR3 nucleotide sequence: TGTGCCAGCTCACCGACAGGGACCCATAACTACGAGCAGTACTTC.

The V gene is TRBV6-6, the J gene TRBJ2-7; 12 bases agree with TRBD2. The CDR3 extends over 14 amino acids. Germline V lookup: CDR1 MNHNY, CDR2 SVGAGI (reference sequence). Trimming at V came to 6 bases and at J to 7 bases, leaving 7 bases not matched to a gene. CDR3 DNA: TGTGCCAGCAGGACTAGCGGGAGAACGGAGGAGCAGTACTTC. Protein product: CASRTSGRTEEQYF.

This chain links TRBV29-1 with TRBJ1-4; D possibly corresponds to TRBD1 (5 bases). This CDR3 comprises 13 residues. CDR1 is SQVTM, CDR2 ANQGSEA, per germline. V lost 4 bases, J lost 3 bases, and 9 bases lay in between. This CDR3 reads CSVGWGPNEKLFF. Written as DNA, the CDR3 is TGCAGCGTTGGGTGGGGCCCTAATGAAAAACTGTTTTTT.

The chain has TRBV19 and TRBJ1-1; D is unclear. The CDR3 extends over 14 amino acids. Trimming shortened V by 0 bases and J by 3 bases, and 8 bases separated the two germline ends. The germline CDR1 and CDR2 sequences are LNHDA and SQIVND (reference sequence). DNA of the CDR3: TGTGCCAGTAGTATAGACCCCGGCGACACTGAAGCTTTCTTT. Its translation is CASSIDPGDTEAFF.